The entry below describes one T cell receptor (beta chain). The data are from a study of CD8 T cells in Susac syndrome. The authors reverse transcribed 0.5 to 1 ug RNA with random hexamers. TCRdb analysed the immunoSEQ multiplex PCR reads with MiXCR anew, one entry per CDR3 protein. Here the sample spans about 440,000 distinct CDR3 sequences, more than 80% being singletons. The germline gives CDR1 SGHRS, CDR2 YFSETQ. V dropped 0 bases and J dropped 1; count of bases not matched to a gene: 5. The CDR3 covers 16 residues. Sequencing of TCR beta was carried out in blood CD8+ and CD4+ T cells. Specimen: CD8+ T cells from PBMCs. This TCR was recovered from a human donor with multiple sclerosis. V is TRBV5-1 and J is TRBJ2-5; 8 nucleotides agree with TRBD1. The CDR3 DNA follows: TGCGCCAGCAGCTTGGTGCCAGGGGGCTTCCAAGAGACCCAGTACTTC. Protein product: CASSLVPGGFQETQYF.